This T cell receptor beta chain originates from a study of cytomegalovirus exposure and HLA in healthy donors (dated by TCRdb to the late 2010s). Study-level background: In an earlier analysis of fewer than 750 of the donors, about 270 Gb of sequence data and 117 million unique TCR beta sequences from 180 million or so T cells were reported. An early release that covered about 600 HLA-typed donors contained approximately 300 gigabases of sequencing data and tens of millions of unique TCR sequences. Among the roughly 400 genotyped donors, more than 70% belonged to the genetic ancestry cluster associated with self-reported Caucasian donors. The study aimed to test whether signatures of past pathogen exposure could be identified by cataloging public T cell receptors. The study profiled the T cell repertoires of some 610 subjects by immunosequencing and related them to cytomegalovirus serostatus. In addition to the first cohort of several hundred subjects, a separate validation cohort of some 120 different subjects was used. High-throughput TCR immunosequencing, statistical association of individual TCRs with disease status, and machine learning were combined to predict cytomegalovirus infection status. To study patterns of TCR occurrence, a later analysis re-analyzed previously published TCR beta repertoires from 500 to 850 donors and added high-resolution HLA genotyping. The later analysis used no new phenotypic data to find candidate immune exposures, relying instead on TCR beta sequences and their occurrence across donors. To decide whether each TCR beta V gene segment behaved as functional or pseudogenic, an earlier analysis of approximately 620 of the donors relied on high-throughput TCR beta sequencing. Donor age, sex, ethnicity and CMV serostatus were compiled together with the repertoire data. A later genetic analysis used genome-wide SNP genotypes for about 60% of the roughly 700 donors, treating that subset as a discovery cohort. Every discovery cohort repertoire had been produced on one sequencing platform. HLA typing covered class I and class II loci at four-digit resolution. The number of donors typed differed by locus, with about 629-630 for A, B, C, DRB1 and DQB1, roughly 520 for DQA1, over 600 for DPA1, and roughly 450 for DPB1. Four to six DR-DQ haplotypes were handled as single units for association and clustering, since linkage in the cohort was strong. On average, over 200,000 unique TCR beta nucleotide sequences were sequenced per donor among a few hundred genotyped donors of the cohort, with around 19% of those sequences being non-productive.

Library prep was done by the immunoSEQ multiplex PCR assay. The multiplex PCR relied on a mix of 60 forward primers for TCR Vbeta segments and 13 reverse primers for TCR Jbeta segments. The CDR3 region of rearranged TCR beta genes was amplified from genomic DNA with a multiplex PCR assay. The amplified TCR beta libraries were sequenced on the Illumina HiSeq System as 87-base-pair reads. The study's own analysis went as follows. A later analysis tallied around 87 million unique TCR beta chains across the 666 repertoires, and some 12 million of those chains were shared by two or more donors. Raw reads were error-corrected and collapsed into unique sequences with a nearest-neighbor algorithm that merged closely related sequences to remove PCR and sequencing errors. CDR3 sequences were aligned to IMGT reference sequences to assign V, D and J gene segments. For a sequence to be retained, a match of at least six nucleotides to both a V gene segment and a J gene segment was required. Rearrangements were called productive when the CDR3 lacked stop codons and stayed in frame with V and J; all others were non-productive. CDR3 was defined according to IMGT convention as the region running from the second conserved V-encoded cysteine to the conserved J-encoded phenylalanine. In an earlier analysis of roughly 580 of the donors, sequences lacking an unambiguous match to a single V gene segment were excluded. In an earlier analysis of approximately 500 of the donors, a V segment was called functional when productive rearrangements were above 56.7%, and segregating when the standard deviation between donors exceeded 5%. A statistical classification framework was built for diagnosing cytomegalovirus status from the catalog of TCR beta chain sequences. In a later analysis, TCR nucleotide sequences were compared against IMGT/GENE-DB human TR gene sequences so that V and J genes could be assigned. A later analysis assigned CDR3 sequences and most-parsimonious VDJ recombination scenarios with the TCRdist pipeline. In a later analysis, each TCR beta chain was defined by its CDR3 amino acid sequence together with its V-gene family, and reads lacking a unique V-gene family were excluded. As a way to deal with suspected cross-contamination and a sequencing artifact, a later analysis dropped 592 nucleotide sequences that were highly shared and had low generation probability. For each public chain, a later analysis derived a clonal expansion index from normalized ranks of inferred template counts within each repertoire. In a later analysis, generation probabilities were computed using a VDJ recombination model fitted to out-of-frame rearrangements, and the results were checked against IGoR. In a later analysis, TCR-TCR, TCR-HLA and TCR-CMV co-occurrence was scored with hypergeometric tests, and a repertoire-size bias correction was applied to TCR pairs. False discovery rates were estimated in a later analysis by permuting HLA or CMV assignments 20 times. In a later analysis, co-occurring TCRs were grouped using DBSCAN, and TCRdist sequence similarity was added for clustering within HLA-allele-positive subsets. For co-occurrence clustering, repertoires with fewer than 30,000 or more than 120,000 public chains were excluded, along with 5 or 6 repertoires with anomalous nucleotide sharing. TCRdb limited this immuneACCESS table to in-frame rearrangements with V and J called. A share of clones is missing; checked studies link under half to unresolved V genes, and the rest is unexplained. Clone size and the V and J calls come from that table; the DNA yielded D and trimming. The sample table lists fewer than 200,000 clones, 60% to 80% of them with a count of one. The ten largest clonotypes hold around 1.5% of the sample.

Study-wide conclusions, independent of this receptor: Roughly uniform sequencing depth across donors was assumed in presence/absence analyses, although this assumption may not hold. Only TCR beta chains were sequenced in this cohort, and the absence of alpha or paired-chain data limited detectable features. In both the original and validation cohorts, the classifier was reported to diagnose cytomegalovirus status with high specificity and sensitivity. When HLA alleles, especially DR and DQ, strongly co-occurred, TCR associations were difficult to assign to individual alleles. Several of the top co-occurrence clusters appeared to be linked to parvovirus B19, influenza, CMV and Epstein-Barr virus, according to a later analysis. Three of the identified cytomegalovirus-associated TCR beta chains were confirmed in vitro to be specific for cytomegalovirus antigens. In a later analysis, most CMV-associated TCR beta chains were found to appear HLA-restricted, with HLA associations seemingly driven largely by CMV exposure. A cluster of highly shared sequence variants was judged likely to be a technical artifact of the sequencing pipeline. Linkage disequilibrium might explain the correlated functional status among segregating V segments, but an unknown experimental factor could not be ruled out. At a false discovery rate of 0.05, a later analysis linked fewer than 20,000 TCR beta sequences to specific HLA alleles. CMV serostatus was the only immune exposure information available for the cohort. Compared with the roughly 670-donor mean, donors in an Asian-associated ancestry cluster had fewer N-insertions in productive TCRs, according to a later genetic analysis. An earlier analysis of roughly 570 of the donors showed that most TCR beta V segments appeared in productive rearrangements either about 87% or about 30% of the time, which broadly matched IMGT annotations. Because counts were too low, seventeen rarely observed V segments, including chromosome 9 orphons, were left out of the earlier analysis of about 620 of the donors. Compared with equally common non-associated chains, HLA-associated TCR beta chains in a later analysis were more clonally expanded and had lower generation probabilities. According to the authors, the approach could potentially be generalized to other disease states and immunological phenotypes. In a later analysis, TCR association rates were found to vary across HLA loci, with the most associated TCRs seen for DRB1 alleles and the fewest for HLA-C alleles. A total of roughly 160 TCR beta chains were listed by the study as associated with cytomegalovirus. Most TCR sequences were observed very rarely across donors, whereas some public TCRs were present in many individuals. HLA typing was unavailable for some donors at each locus, so association tests used only the typed subset. A further reported finding was that TCR beta sequences accurately predicted the HLA-A and HLA-B alleles for most subjects in the first cohort. V-gene and J-gene trimming of TCR beta chains was associated with a missense DCLRE1C variant in a later genetic analysis, and the association was replicated in an independent cohort. The 87-base-pair reads could not distinguish some IMGT-functional V segments, including TRBV6-2 and TRBV6-3, so those segments were excluded.

Trimming removed 0 bases from V and 4 bases from J, leaving 12 bases between the germline ends. From a lookup of the germline V gene, CDR1 and CDR2 are SGHAT and FQNNGV. The CDR3 measures 15 amino acids from cysteine to phenylalanine. CDR3 DNA is the only sequence kept; it has 45 bases, read in frame from the first base. Of note for this clone: Its antigen is still unknown. Base qualities are not provided; no much larger clone lies one nucleotide away.

The cohort comprised some 680 healthy bone marrow donors. All cohort members were sampled while nominally healthy, although unrecorded immune exposures were likely present. The donor was CMV seronegative and belonged to the group of over 300 seronegative cohort members. Every donor gave a peripheral blood sample, and the peripheral blood mononuclear cells from that sample were used for TCR beta sequencing. Genomic DNA was extracted from the blood cell samples with the Qiagen DNeasy Blood Extraction Kit. The rearrangement joined TRBV11-2 to TRBJ1-2, with a tentative D gene TRBD1 over 5 matching bases. Sample: PBMCs. The source is a man in his sixties in good health and CMV-seronegative. At the DNA level, the sequence is TGTGCCAGCAGCTTAGATTCGTCTGGGGCCTATGGCTACACCTTC. Its coded protein is CASSLDSSGAYGYTF.